This T cell receptor (beta chain) was sequenced in a study of CD8 T cells in ankylosing spondylitis. This clonotype was seen ten or more times. CDR3 length: 14 residues. The germline CDR1 and CDR2 sequences are SQVTM and ANQGSEA. V lost 7 bases and J 2 bases, leaving 17 bases between the germline ends. TCRdb reanalysed the 5' RACE reads using MiXCR and keeps one entry per CDR3 protein. This repertoire shows 200,000 to 300,000 distinct CDR3 sequences, over 8.5% found once; its top ten account for about 6.5%. The sequence derives from a male donor with ankylosing spondylitis or in good health (not recorded which). The source material was blood, either unsorted or a sorted T cell fraction (not recorded which). V gene TRBV29-1 combines with J gene TRBJ1-2, with D tentatively TRBD1 (5 bases). CDR3 in DNA: TGCAGCGCCATAACGGTACAGGCCAACTATGGCTACACCTTC. Amino acid sequence: CSAITVQANYGYTF. The entire variable domain, with the rest obtained from reference TRBV29-1 and TRBJ1-2, is as follows: SAVISQKPSRDICQRGTSLTIQCQVDSQVTMMFWYRQQPGQSLTLIATANQGSEATYESGFVIDKFPISRPNLTFSTLTVSNMSPEDSSIYLCSAITVQANYGYTFGSGTRLTVV.